This TCR beta chain originates from a study of Graves' ophthalmopathy and Graves' hyperthyroidism. As for the study in general: Peripheral blood sampling preceded any treatment and occurred at initial diagnosis. Study-wide results and limits: Most thyroid-expanded clonotypes exceeding 0.001 frequency were also found in blood.

For donors with ophthalmopathy, the disease showed moderate-to-severe activity, reached CAS ≥3 and NOSPECS ≥4, and had lasted under 3 months. Fresh peripheral blood (around 10 ml) yielded the PBMCs. CDR3 size: 15 residues. J was trimmed by 5 bases and V by 0 bases; bases with no gene match: 2. Looked up from germline, CDR1 is SGHTS and CDR2 is YDEGEE. To note about this clonotype: Its antigen is as yet unknown.

The authors amplified TCR beta CDR3 regions, and they did so from RNA transcripts for repertoire sequencing. A first-round RT-PCR used HTBI primers, followed by a second-round multiplex PCR. TCRdb reprocessed the multiplex PCR reads via MiXCR and lists one record per CDR3 protein. The data show 230,000 or so distinct CDR3 sequences, 45% seen once. The specimen sequenced was peripheral blood. The TCR was taken from an adult man with Graves' ophthalmopathy. This chain joins TRBV5-8 and TRBJ2-5, with 12 bases aligning to TRBD2. In DNA form, the CDR3 reads TGTGCCAGCAGCTTGGCGACTAGCGGGGGCGAGACCCAGTACTTC. This encodes CASSLATSGGETQYF.